This TCR beta chain was recorded in a study of T cells in Graves' hyperthyroidism and ophthalmopathy. General observations from the study: Most expanded thyroid clonotypes above 0.001 also appeared in blood.

Germline CDR1 reads KGHDR; CDR2 reads SFDVKD. V was clipped by 9 bases and J by 4 bases; unmatched bases: 17. The CDR3 has 17 amino acids. Diagnostic decisions used clinical symptoms, serum thyroxine and TRAb, thyroid ultrasound and orbital computed tomography. Initially, at the first diagnosis of hyperthyroidism and before any ophthalmopathy symptoms, blood was sampled. Regions amplified from RNA transcripts were the TCR beta CDR3 regions. Researchers ran a first-round RT-PCR on the TCR CDR3 using the HTBI primer set. TCRdb independently ran MiXCR on the multiplex PCR reads; one entry per CDR3 protein. The data hold approximately 600,000 distinct CDR3 sequences, with approximately 15% observed a single time. This clonotype was detected many times. Its antigen is currently unknown.

The TCR was taken from a woman aged 25 to 39 with Graves' hyperthyroidism that later progressed to Graves' ophthalmopathy. What was sequenced was blood. The genes are TRBV24-1 and TRBJ1-5; TRBD1 matches at 7 bases. The chain's CDR3 is CATAARVGTAGNQPQHF. The CDR3 DNA reads as TGTGCCACCGCGGCAAGAGTAGGGACAGCGGGAAATCAGCCCCAGCATTTT.